A selection of T cell receptor beta chains follows, all from one sample in a study of T cells in Graves' hyperthyroidism and ophthalmopathy. TCRdb re-called the multiplex PCR reads with MiXCR, one entry per CDR3 protein. Here the sample spans hundreds of thousands of distinct CDR3 sequences, roughly 15% being singletons. The sequencing sample was made of blood. The receptors come from a woman aged 45-60 years with Graves' ophthalmopathy. CDR3s include the opening cysteine and the closing phenylalanine or tryptophan. Fields, in order: clone size, V gene, J gene, D gene, CDR3 protein. D genes are given only for firm matches. Part of the rows lack a size; the others show once, few, many or a class for expanded clones.

clone_size: many
v_call: TRBV5-1
j_call: TRBJ2-1
d_call: .
cdr3_aa: CASSLPSGYNEQFF

clone_size: many
v_call: TRBV20-1
j_call: TRBJ2-3
d_call: .
cdr3_aa: CSALGGSGTDTQYF

clone_size: .
v_call: TRBV6-2/TRBV6-3
j_call: TRBJ2-5
d_call: .
cdr3_aa: CASSYGAGYQETQYF

clone_size: many
v_call: TRBV7-9
j_call: TRBJ2-7
d_call: .
cdr3_aa: CASSLSGPNEQYF

clone_size: few
v_call: TRBV5-5
j_call: TRBJ1-4
d_call: .
cdr3_aa: CASSLAGVINEKLFF

clone_size: .
v_call: TRBV10-2
j_call: TRBJ1-2
d_call: .
cdr3_aa: CASSEAGSYGYTF

clone_size: many
v_call: TRBV6-2/TRBV6-3
j_call: TRBJ1-5
d_call: TRBD1
cdr3_aa: CASSSRDRGLMGNQPQHF

clone_size: few
v_call: TRBV20-1
j_call: TRBJ2-4
d_call: .
cdr3_aa: CSASFTRLGLGNIQYF

clone_size: many
v_call: TRBV12-5
j_call: TRBJ2-5
d_call: .
cdr3_aa: CASGLVVPLLAVPRGETQYF

clone_size: many
v_call: TRBV12-3/TRBV12-4
j_call: TRBJ2-1
d_call: TRBD2
cdr3_aa: CASSPQLAGGNEQFF

clone_size: few
v_call: TRBV19
j_call: TRBJ2-6
d_call: TRBD2
cdr3_aa: CASSIPLGAGGYSGANVLTF

clone_size: .
v_call: TRBV28
j_call: TRBJ1-1
d_call: .
cdr3_aa: CASSVEVLMAGNTEAFF

clone_size: many
v_call: TRBV20-1
j_call: TRBJ2-3
d_call: TRBD1
cdr3_aa: CSAQTRQGTSTDTQYF

clone_size: many
v_call: TRBV9
j_call: TRBJ2-7
d_call: TRBD2
cdr3_aa: CASSPGLAGVQEQYF

clone_size: few
v_call: TRBV7-3
j_call: TRBJ1-6
d_call: .
cdr3_aa: CASSFEPGHPIHF

clone_size: .
v_call: TRBV7-2
j_call: TRBJ2-1
d_call: TRBD2
cdr3_aa: CASSPWTSGILYNEQFF

clone_size: many
v_call: TRBV27
j_call: TRBJ2-3
d_call: .
cdr3_aa: CASSSRPTTDTQYF

clone_size: many
v_call: TRBV20-1
j_call: TRBJ1-1
d_call: .
cdr3_aa: CSARGATNTEAFF

clone_size: many
v_call: TRBV12-3/TRBV12-4
j_call: TRBJ1-2
d_call: .
cdr3_aa: CASSLARDPILGGYTF

clone_size: many
v_call: TRBV6-1
j_call: TRBJ2-2
d_call: TRBD2
cdr3_aa: CASRRPAGLAGELFF

clone_size: .
v_call: TRBV7-3
j_call: TRBJ2-1
d_call: TRBD2
cdr3_aa: CASSVGAGVSYSEQFF

clone_size: .
v_call: TRBV6-2/TRBV6-3
j_call: TRBJ1-2
d_call: .
cdr3_aa: CASSYEGGGGYTF

clone_size: .
v_call: TRBV15
j_call: TRBJ1-1
d_call: TRBD1
cdr3_aa: CATSRGKTGMNTEAFF

clone_size: .
v_call: TRBV20-1
j_call: TRBJ2-3
d_call: TRBD2
cdr3_aa: CSARDIAGGPPDTQYF

clone_size: .
v_call: TRBV29-1
j_call: TRBJ2-1
d_call: TRBD2
cdr3_aa: CSVQTSGRVNEQFF

clone_size: many
v_call: TRBV27
j_call: TRBJ1-5
d_call: .
cdr3_aa: CASSRDGRQHF

clone_size: many
v_call: TRBV5-1
j_call: TRBJ2-3
d_call: .
cdr3_aa: CASSFPVSTDTQYF

clone_size: many
v_call: TRBV28
j_call: TRBJ2-5
d_call: TRBD2
cdr3_aa: CASSRLAGFVQETQYF

clone_size: .
v_call: TRBV6-9
j_call: TRBJ1-1
d_call: TRBD1
cdr3_aa: CASSYFLGQGYTEAFF

clone_size: .
v_call: TRBV6-1
j_call: TRBJ2-1
d_call: TRBD2
cdr3_aa: CASSPPASGSPYNEQFF

clone_size: many
v_call: TRBV18
j_call: TRBJ2-5
d_call: .
cdr3_aa: CASSEKETQYF

clone_size: .
v_call: TRBV7-3
j_call: TRBJ1-1
d_call: .
cdr3_aa: CASSLRRETENTEAFF

clone_size: .
v_call: TRBV4-3
j_call: TRBJ2-7
d_call: .
cdr3_aa: CASSPSSRGGGGGEQYF

clone_size: many
v_call: TRBV5-1
j_call: TRBJ2-3
d_call: TRBD2
cdr3_aa: CASSPGLAGAIMYTQYF

clone_size: many
v_call: TRBV6-1
j_call: TRBJ2-7
d_call: TRBD1
cdr3_aa: CATNRDRGLTLLLEQYF

clone_size: .
v_call: TRBV18
j_call: TRBJ1-1
d_call: .
cdr3_aa: CASSRLGAMNTEAFF

clone_size: many
v_call: TRBV11-1
j_call: TRBJ2-7
d_call: .
cdr3_aa: CASSYDRTGDYEQYF

clone_size: .
v_call: TRBV7-3
j_call: TRBJ2-1
d_call: TRBD2
cdr3_aa: CASSELKGTSGSPYNEQFF

clone_size: .
v_call: TRBV7-9
j_call: TRBJ2-1
d_call: .
cdr3_aa: CASSLIGPYSEQFF

clone_size: .
v_call: TRBV5-1
j_call: TRBJ2-2
d_call: .
cdr3_aa: CASSGASAPTGELFF

clone_size: many
v_call: TRBV7-2
j_call: TRBJ1-5
d_call: .
cdr3_aa: CASSFIGDQPQHF

clone_size: .
v_call: TRBV19
j_call: TRBJ2-3
d_call: .
cdr3_aa: CASSIGGVADTQYF

clone_size: many
v_call: TRBV5-1
j_call: TRBJ2-1
d_call: TRBD1
cdr3_aa: CASSLGQGDGYEQFF

clone_size: .
v_call: TRBV10-3
j_call: TRBJ1-5
d_call: .
cdr3_aa: CAISESAGISNQPQHF

clone_size: few
v_call: TRBV20-1
j_call: TRBJ2-7
d_call: .
cdr3_aa: CSARVHQSNGGQYF

clone_size: many
v_call: TRBV7-2
j_call: TRBJ2-1
d_call: .
cdr3_aa: CASSLVVDFDNEQFF

clone_size: .
v_call: TRBV15
j_call: TRBJ1-5
d_call: TRBD1
cdr3_aa: CATSGIQGSHLYGNQPQHF

clone_size: .
v_call: TRBV14
j_call: TRBJ2-3
d_call: .
cdr3_aa: CASSPPGVYTDTQYF

clone_size: .
v_call: TRBV14
j_call: TRBJ2-1
d_call: .
cdr3_aa: CASSQGPGVTYNEQFF

clone_size: many
v_call: TRBV20-1
j_call: TRBJ2-3
d_call: .
cdr3_aa: CSASGAVTDTQYF

clone_size: many
v_call: TRBV28
j_call: TRBJ1-1
d_call: .
cdr3_aa: CASSSRRNTEAFF

clone_size: few
v_call: TRBV28
j_call: TRBJ2-7
d_call: .
cdr3_aa: CASSLFPGEQYF

clone_size: many
v_call: TRBV20-1
j_call: TRBJ2-7
d_call: TRBD1
cdr3_aa: CSARPGTGNYEQYF

clone_size: .
v_call: TRBV7-2
j_call: TRBJ1-5
d_call: .
cdr3_aa: CASSLRDFQPQHF

clone_size: many
v_call: TRBV2
j_call: TRBJ2-3
d_call: .
cdr3_aa: CASIRESSTQYF

clone_size: many
v_call: TRBV5-6
j_call: TRBJ2-1
d_call: TRBD2
cdr3_aa: CASSTSGNNEQFF

clone_size: many
v_call: TRBV11-2
j_call: TRBJ2-1
d_call: .
cdr3_aa: CASSFAQGLNEQFF

clone_size: .
v_call: TRBV6-2/TRBV6-3
j_call: TRBJ2-7
d_call: .
cdr3_aa: CASSSLRASEQYF